This T cell receptor beta chain was recovered during a study of response to subunit inactivated influenza vaccine (dated by TCRdb to the late 2010s). The study in broad terms: Deep quantitative T cell receptor repertoire profiling was used in the study to track responses to a trivalent subunit inactivated influenza vaccine. What the authors observed across the whole study: According to the authors, only a limited number of new T cells may be recruited by each seasonal influenza vaccination.

This clonotype was counted only a few times. Its target antigen remains unknown. Base-call qualities are not available, and no considerably larger clone is one nucleotide away. Library generation was performed with RT-PCR. Sequencing was performed on an Illumina HiSeq 2500. The public sequencing data were trimmed at Q25 with fastp and processed into clonotypes with MiXCR by TCRdb, which kept only in-frame beta chains. Each entry merges the rows of one CDR3 protein and shows their most common DNA and genes. This sample gives about 530,000 distinct CDR3 sequences in total; about an eighth of them show up just once. The ten largest clones take up 10% of the sample. Here V drops 2 bases and J drops 5 bases, and the junction holds 22 bases not matched to any gene. From the cysteine up to the phenylalanine, the CDR3 has a length of 23 residues. Only the CDR3 portion is preserved as DNA: 69 bases, with reading frame beginning at the first base. The germline V gene yields MNHEY for CDR1 and SVGEGT for CDR2.

The rearranged segments are TRBV6-2 or TRBV6-3 and TRBJ2-3; TRBD2 agrees with 16 junctional bases. The source of this sequence is a man in his forties or fifties who received an inactivated influenza vaccine. Donor details come from another sample of the same person, matched by shared clones. The sample in question was PBMCs from blood, obtained on the day of vaccination. The CDR3 reads CASSYLHSAGLAGGPPSQDTQYF. The DNA sequence is TGTGCCAGCAGTTACCTCCATTCGGCGGGACTAGCGGGAGGGCCCCCCAGTCAAGATACGCAGTATTTT.